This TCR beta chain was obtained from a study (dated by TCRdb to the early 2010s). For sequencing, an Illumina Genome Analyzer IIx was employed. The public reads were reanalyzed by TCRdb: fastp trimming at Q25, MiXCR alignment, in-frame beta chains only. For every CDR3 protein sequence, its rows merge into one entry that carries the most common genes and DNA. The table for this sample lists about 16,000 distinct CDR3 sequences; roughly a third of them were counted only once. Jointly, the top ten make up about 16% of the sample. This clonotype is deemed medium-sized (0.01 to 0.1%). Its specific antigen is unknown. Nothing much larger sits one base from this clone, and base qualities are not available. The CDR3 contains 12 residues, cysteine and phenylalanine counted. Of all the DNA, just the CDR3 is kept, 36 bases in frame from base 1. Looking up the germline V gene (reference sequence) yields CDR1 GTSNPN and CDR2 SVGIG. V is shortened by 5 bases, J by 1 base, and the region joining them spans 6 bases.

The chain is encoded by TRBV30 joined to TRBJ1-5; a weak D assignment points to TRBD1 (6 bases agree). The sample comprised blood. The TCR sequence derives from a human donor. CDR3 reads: CAWQGSNQPQHF. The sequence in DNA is TGTGCCTGGCAGGGGAGCAATCAGCCCCAGCATTTT.